Each of the 23 T cell receptor beta chains below was sequenced from the same sample in a study of T cells in Graves' hyperthyroidism and ophthalmopathy. Regions amplified from RNA transcripts were the TCR beta CDR3 regions. The HTBI primer set was used in a first-round RT-PCR of the TCR CDR3. MiXCR, applied by TCRdb to the multiplex PCR reads, yields one record per CDR3 protein. The table includes a few hundred thousand distinct CDR3 sequences, roughly 15% detected once. Sequencing was performed on blood. The receptor source for this set is a woman aged 40 to 50 with Graves' hyperthyroidism that later progressed to Graves' ophthalmopathy.

In this sample, this clonotype turned up many times. The CDR3: CASSPGGPNEQFF. The CDR3, as DNA: TGTGCCAGCAGCCCCGGGGGCCCCAATGAGCAGTTCTTC. The chain is built from TRBV11-2 and TRBJ2-1, with D possibly being TRBD1 or TRBD2 (6 bases each). The CDR3 contains 13 residues. V was pared by 5 bases and J by 6 bases, with 11 bases between. Per the germline V gene, CDR1 is SGHAT and CDR2 is FQNNGV.

The chain uses TRBV6-1 and TRBJ2-7, with 10 bases aligning to TRBD1. CDR1 is MNHNS and CDR2 is SASEGT in the germline V gene. CDR3 length equals 19 residues. V gave up 6 bases and J gave up 3 bases; unmatched junction bases: 20. This CDR3 is CASSTTLKPGQGSIYEQYF. The CDR3 bases are TGTGCCAGCAGCACGACCTTAAAACCGGGACAGGGGTCGATCTACGAGCAGTACTTC.

This clonotype was picked up many times. The V call is TRBV20-1, the J call TRBJ2-1, with D maybe TRBD1 (7 bases). The CDR3 is 14 amino acids. CDR1 is DFQATT, CDR2 SNEGSKA, per germline (reference sequence). V lost 7 bases to trimming and J lost 7 bases, with 20 bases between them. CDR3 protein: CSVPARGAGNEQFF. CDR3 coding DNA: TGCAGTGTGCCAGCCAGGGGGGCGGGTAATGAGCAGTTCTTC.

This clonotype was picked up many times. This rearrangement joins TRBV6-1 to TRBJ2-6; D ambiguous. Trimming took off 2 bases at V and 0 bases at J, with 8 bases between the two ends. The CDR3 is 16 amino acids. Looked up from germline, CDR1 is MNHNS and CDR2 is SASEGT. Here the CDR3 DNA reads TGTGCCAGCAGTGAAAGTAGACGCTCTGGGGCCAACGTCCTGACTTTC. It codes for CASSESRRSGANVLTF.

Regarding this clonotype: Possible read error: a much larger clone is one base away. The J gene is TRBJ2-1, the V gene TRBV5-6; tentatively, D is TRBD1 or TRBD2 (6 bases each). The CDR3 extends over 14 amino acids. Per the germline V gene, CDR1 is SGHDT and CDR2 is YYEEEE. V was cut by 5 bases and J by 7 bases, with 16 bases left in between. CDR3 sequence (DNA): TGTGCCAGCAGTCAACAGGGAGGACAGAATGAGCAGTTCTTC. Translating it yields CASSQQGGQNEQFF.

Of note for this clonotype: It may be a read error: a sequence one base away is much more abundant. The CDR3 nucleotides read TGTGCCAGCAGCCACTGGATAGGTACAACGGAGACCCAGTACTTC. Residues: CASSHWIGTTETQYF. The chain carries TRBV7-9 and TRBJ2-5; no clear D. V was cut by 5 bases and J by 5 bases, with 18 bases left in between. Germline V CDR1 and CDR2: SEHNR, FQNEAQ (reference sequence). The CDR3 consists of 15 residues. The complete variable domain, with remaining parts taken from reference TRBV7-9 and TRBJ2-5, reads DTGVSQNPRHKITKRGQNVTFRCDPISEHNRLYWYRQTLGQGPEFLTYFQNEAQLEKSRLLSDRFSAERPKGSFSTLEIQRTEQGDSAMYLCASSHWIGTTETQYFGPGTRLLVL.

CDR3 bases: TGCAGTGTAGGGACTAGCGGGAGCGTGGGCACAGATACGCAGTATTTT. Its translation: CSVGTSGSVGTDTQYF. This sequence joins TRBV20-1 and TRBJ2-3, with 14 bases that match TRBD2. V lost 7 bases and J lost 1; bases outside the gene matches: 7. Per the germline V gene, CDR1 is DFQATT and CDR2 is SNEGSKA (reference sequence). The CDR3 has 16 residues.

This clonotype has at least ten counts. The gene calls are TRBV5-1 and TRBJ2-7, with a weak D call TRBD2 (5 bases). Germline loops: CDR1 SGHRS, CDR2 YFSETQ. The CDR3 runs to 13 residues. V gave up 3 bases and J gave up 3 bases, with 10 bases separating them. CDR3 residues: CASSSDLYYEQYF. In DNA, the CDR3 is TGCGCCAGCAGCTCGGACTTGTACTACGAGCAGTACTTC.

This clonotype was seen a few times. The chain links TRBV6-1 to TRBJ1-4; no reliable D call. This CDR3 spans 18 amino acids. Germline V gives CDR1 MNHNS, CDR2 SASEGT. V dropped 5 bases and J dropped 7 bases, with 26 bases sitting between them. CDR3 nucleotides: TGTGCCAGCAGTTTAACTTCCTCAGTCTCGAGGGCCGGTGAAAAACTGTTTTTT. Protein sequence: CASSLTSSVSRAGEKLFF.

In its sample, this clonotype was seen many times. The gene calls are TRBV28 and TRBJ2-5; D is possibly TRBD2 (6 bases). This CDR3 is 10 amino acids long. V lost 6 bases, J lost 9 bases, and 8 bases lay in between. The V gene's germline CDR1 is MDHEN and CDR2 SYDVKM. In DNA, the CDR3 is TGTGCCAGCAGCGGGAGTGCCCAGTACTTC. Amino acid sequence: CASSGSAQYF. Together with reference TRBV28 and TRBJ2-5, the CDR3 gives the full variable domain: DVKVTQSSRYLVKRTGEKVFLECVQDMDHENMFWYRQDPGLGLRLIYFSYDVKMKEKGDIPEGYSVSREKKERFSLILESASTNQTSMYLCASSGSAQYFGPGTRLLVL.

J is TRBJ1-1 and V is TRBV4-1, with a possible D match to TRBD1 (6 bases). The germline gives CDR1 MGHRA, CDR2 YSYEKL. V was cut by 4 bases and J by 5 bases, with 14 bases left in between. This CDR3 spans 14 amino acids. The CDR3 DNA sequence: TGCGCCAGCAGCCCTCCAGGGGCCGGTACTGAAGCTTTCTTT. Its translation: CASSPPGAGTEAFF.

The J gene is TRBJ2-5, the V gene TRBV4-1; D is possibly TRBD2 (5 bases). Per the germline V gene, CDR1 is MGHRA and CDR2 is YSYEKL. The CDR3 has 14 amino acids. Trimming left V 1 base short and J 3 bases short, with 9 bases between. The DNA for the CDR3 is TGCGCCAGCAGCCAAGGGCGGGCCGAAGAGACCCAGTACTTC. Translating it yields CASSQGRAEETQYF.

This chain uses TRBV9 with TRBJ2-3, with 8 bases that match TRBD1. Germline CDR1 SGDLS, CDR2 YYNGEE. The CDR3 is 15 amino acids. Losses at the gene ends were 3 bases for V and 2 bases for J; bases not matched to a gene: 5. The CDR3 nucleotides read TGTGCCAGCAGCGCGGGACAGGCCTCCACAGATACGCAGTATTTT. This translates into CASSAGQASTDTQYF.

This clonotype was detected ten times or more. The chain is built from TRBV19 and TRBJ2-7, with unresolved D. V lost 3 bases and J 3 bases, leaving 9 bases between the germline ends. The germline CDR1 and CDR2 sequences are LNHDA and SQIVND (reference sequence). The CDR3 totals 13 residues. In nucleotides, the CDR3 is TGTGCCAGTAGTATGAACGGATTCTACGAGCAGTACTTC. Its translation is CASSMNGFYEQYF.

This clonotype was observed at least ten times. The chain uses TRBV19 and TRBJ2-1; 7 nucleotides agree with TRBD1. J gave up 0 bases and V 7 bases, and 6 bases lay outside the gene matches. CDR3 length: 15 amino acids. Germline V gene data show CDR1 as LNHDA and CDR2 as SQIVND (reference sequence). CDR3 sequence: CASTRDSSSYNEQFF. CDR3 nucleotides: TGTGCCAGTACCCGGGACAGTAGCTCCTACAATGAGCAGTTCTTC.

This clonotype has ten or more counts. V and J are TRBV2 and TRBJ2-7, with a weak D call TRBD2 (6 bases). The V gene's germline CDR1 is SNHLY and CDR2 FYNNEI. Trimming removed 7 bases at V and 6 bases at J, with 19 bases between. This CDR3 has 14 residues. CDR3 in amino acids: CASTNPGLGSEQYF. CDR3 nucleotides: TGTGCCAGCACCAATCCGGGACTGGGAAGCGAGCAGTACTTC.

The rearrangement joins TRBV19 to TRBJ2-1; the match to TRBD2 covers 9 bases. The CDR3 length is 15 residues. Germline CDR1 reads LNHDA; CDR2 reads SQIVND (reference sequence). Trimming cost V 7 bases and J 9 bases; bases outside gene matches: 13. This CDR3 reads CASTAREGRLGEQFF. The CDR3 region has the DNA TGTGCCAGTACGGCGCGGGAGGGCCGCTTGGGTGAGCAGTTCTTC.

The chain joins TRBV28 to TRBJ1-6; D call uncertain. Germline-derived CDR1 and CDR2 are MDHEN and SYDVKM. V shed 1 base and J shed 1 base, with 5 bases lying between them. The CDR3 runs to 15 residues. The CDR3 nucleotides read TGTGCCAGCAGTTTATATGGATCCTATAATTCACCCCTCCACTTT. Its protein product is CASSLYGSYNSPLHF.

As concerns this clonotype: The junction differs from germline at one of its ends, possibly a read error. V usage is TRBV6-1 and J usage is TRBJ2-3; tentative D call: TRBD1 (7 bases). The CDR3 spans 15 residues. Looked up from germline, CDR1 is MNHNS and CDR2 is SASEGT. CDR3 nucleotide sequence: TGTGCCGGCAGTGAAGGGGGCAGGGGGAGGGATACGCAGTATTTT. It codes for CAGSEGGRGRDTQYF.

At least ten counts were recorded for this clonotype. This chain connects TRBV7-9 to TRBJ2-7; D is undetermined. Per germline, CDR1 SEHNR and CDR2 FQNEAQ (reference sequence). V gave up 3 bases and J gave up 4 bases, with 10 bases separating them. This CDR3 region has 13 residues. CDR3 protein: CASSLARDYEQYF. DNA of the CDR3: TGTGCCAGCAGCTTGGCTAGGGATTACGAGCAGTACTTC.

This chain joins TRBV20-1 and TRBJ2-3; 11 nucleotides match TRBD2. V shed 1 base and J 4 bases; nucleotides not matched to a gene: 1. CDR1 DFQATT and CDR2 SNEGSKA come from the germline V gene (reference sequence). The CDR3 is made up of 14 amino acids. The DNA for the CDR3 is TGCAGTGCTAGAGGACTAGCGGGGCCAGATACGCAGTATTTT. Amino acid sequence: CSARGLAGPDTQYF.

There are a few counts of this clonotype. This sequence joins TRBV20-1 and TRBJ2-1; tentatively, D is TRBD2 (5 bases). The CDR3 consists of 14 residues. Trimming cost V 5 bases and J 2 bases, with 13 bases left between them. Germline V gene data show CDR1 as DFQATT and CDR2 as SNEGSKA (reference sequence). This CDR3 is CSALRGSPYNEQFF. In nucleotides, the CDR3 is TGCAGTGCTTTAAGAGGGAGCCCCTACAATGAGCAGTTCTTC.

J is TRBJ1-1 and V is TRBV19; perhaps TRBD1 as D (6 bases). V was shortened by 8 bases and J by 1 base, with 8 bases between the two germline ends. CDR1 LNHDA and CDR2 SQIVND come from the germline V gene (reference sequence). The CDR3 has 12 amino acids. CDR3 amino acids: CASAGQNTEAFF. In nucleotides, the CDR3 is TGTGCCAGTGCGGGACAGAACACTGAAGCTTTCTTT.